This passage covers 21 T cell receptor beta chains from one sample sequenced in a study of identifying expanded T cells in peripheral blood. Using immunoSEQ multiplex PCR, the repertoire was profiled, and TCRdb retains in-frame clones only, with some absent. The table has around 90,000 clones, about 91% seen once. The specimen was blood. The source is a person aged 18 to 70 in good health.

This chain joins TRBV5-8 and TRBJ1-2, with 7 bases lining up with TRBD1. The CDR3 is 15 amino acids. The germline gives CDR1 SGHTS, CDR2 YDEGEE. V gave up 2 bases and J gave up 0 bases; unmatched junction bases: 4. CDR3: CASSFGTATNYGYTF. CDR3 DNA sequence: TGTGCCAGCAGCTTCGGGACAGCTACTAACTATGGCTACACCTTC.

The chain is built from TRBV5-1 and TRBJ2-5; D possibly corresponds to TRBD1 (7 bases). Near its end, the DNA agrees better with TRBJ2-7, so the J call may be wrong. The germline V gene has CDR1 SGHRS and CDR2 YFSETQ. The CDR3 is 19 amino acids. Written as DNA, the CDR3 is TGCGCCAGCAGCTTGGATATAGGGATGCGGGGACAGCTCTCCTACGAGCAGTACTTC. It encodes CASSLDIGMRGQLSYEQYF.

This chain uses TRBV6-1 with TRBJ1-6; no firm D call. Germline values: CDR1 MNHNS, CDR2 SASEGT. CDR3 length equals 14 residues. V was pared by 6 bases and J by 7 bases, with 13 bases between. Here the CDR3 DNA reads TGTGCCAGCAGGAACCGAACCCCAAATTCACCCCTCCACTTT. Amino acid sequence: CASRNRTPNSPLHF.

The chain carries TRBV4-3 and TRBJ2-1; TRBD2 matches 10 bases. The germline gives CDR1 LGHNA, CDR2 YSLEER. The CDR3 consists of 15 residues. Unmatched junction bases numbered 3, after V lost 4 bases and J lost 3 bases. The CDR3 region is CASSLTSGDYNEQFF. As DNA, the CDR3 is TGCGCCAGCAGCCTTACTAGCGGGGACTACAATGAGCAGTTCTTC.

A few counts support this clone. The chain combines TRBV4-1 with TRBJ2-7; 11 positions match TRBD2. V trimming: 3 bases; J trimming: 2 bases; junction bases outside the gene matches: 3. From germline, CDR1 is MGHRA and CDR2 YSYEKL. The CDR3 covers 15 residues. The CDR3 DNA reads as TGCGCCAGCAGCCATACTAGCGGGGGAACCTACGAGCAGTACTTC. Its protein is CASSHTSGGTYEQYF.

The table lists this clone with a count of one. V usage is TRBV30 and J usage is TRBJ1-1; D is unresolved. CDR3 length: 13 residues. V was cut by 2 bases and J by 0 bases, with 7 bases left in between. Germline assignment: CDR1 GTSNPN and CDR2 SVGIG (reference sequence). CDR3 loop: CAWSSSLNTEAFF. The CDR3 DNA follows: TGTGCCTGGAGTTCTTCGCTGAACACTGAAGCTTTCTTT.

The V and J genes are TRBV30 and TRBJ2-7; TRBD1 agrees at 7 bases. The V and J ends lost 4 bases and 0 bases, in that order; junction bases with no gene match: 6. CDR1 is GTSNPN and CDR2 is SVGIG in the germline V gene (reference sequence). CDR3 length: 14 residues. The CDR3 loop reads CAWNNRGSSYEQYF. CDR3 in DNA: TGTGCCTGGAACAACAGGGGATCCTCCTACGAGCAGTACTTC.

This clone was observed a handful of times. The chain links TRBV9 to TRBJ2-4; unclear D gene. The CDR3 contains 13 residues. Looked up from germline, CDR1 is SGDLS and CDR2 is YYNGEE. V was pared by 0 bases and J by 8 bases, with 9 bases between. The CDR3 DNA reads as TGTGCCAGCAGCGTAGAGATTGGGGACATTCAGTACTTC. Protein: CASSVEIGDIQYF. The full variable domain, in which reference TRBV9 and TRBJ2-4 provide the parts outside the CDR3, is DSGVTQTPKHLITATGQRVTLRCSPRSGDLSVYWYQQSLDQGLQFLIQYYNGEERAKGNILERFSAQQFPDLHSELNLSSLELGDSALYFCASSVEIGDIQYFGAGTRLSVL.

This clone occurred a few times. The chain carries TRBV5-1 and TRBJ1-4; D is unclear. Trimming took off 1 base at V and 8 bases at J, with 12 bases between the two ends. This CDR3 has 14 amino acids. Germline assignment: CDR1 SGHRS and CDR2 YFSETQ. For the CDR3, the DNA is TGCGCCAGCAGCTTGTCTCTATCCCACGAAAAACTGTTTTTT. Amino acids: CASSLSLSHEKLFF.

The chain links TRBV5-1 to TRBJ2-5, with a tentative D call TRBD1 (5 bases). The CDR3 runs to 13 residues. Per germline, CDR1 SGHRS and CDR2 YFSETQ. V lost 0 bases and J 2 bases, leaving 5 bases between the germline ends. CDR3: CASSLDRQETQYF. The CDR3 bases are TGCGCCAGCAGCTTGGACAGGCAAGAGACCCAGTACTTC.

The CDR3 loop is CASSSGRGRPQHF. The CDR3 DNA is TGTGCCAGCAGCTCGGGACGAGGACGGCCCCAGCATTTT. The genes are TRBV7-8 and TRBJ1-5, with a possible D match to TRBD1 (5 bases). The length of the CDR3 is 13 residues. From germline, CDR1 is SGHVS and CDR2 FQNEAQ. Trimming took 4 bases from V and 9 from J, leaving 13 bases between them.

This chain joins TRBV7-2 and TRBJ2-7; 8 positions match TRBD2. After removal of 3 bases from V and 1 base from J, the junction contained 11 bases not matched to a gene. The CDR3 spans 17 residues. Germline-derived CDR1 and CDR2 are SGHTA and FQGNSA. The DNA for the CDR3 is TGTGCCAGCAGCTTCGCTCGGGGACTAGGGGGGTCCTACGAGCAGTACTTC. Translating gives CASSFARGLGGSYEQYF.

The V gene is TRBV5-4, the J gene TRBJ2-7; perhaps TRBD2 as D (5 bases). The germline gives CDR1 SGHNT, CDR2 YYREEE (reference sequence). The CDR3 spans 14 residues. Between the trimmed V and J ends, which lost 0 bases and 4 bases, there was a span of 11 bases. The CDR3 loop is CASSLEPRRYEQYF. CDR3 DNA sequence: TGTGCCAGCAGCTTGGAGCCCAGGAGGTACGAGCAGTACTTC.

This chain uses TRBV29-1 with TRBJ2-7; D is undetermined. CDR1 is SQVTM, CDR2 ANQGSEA, per germline. CDR3 length: 11 residues. V lost 5 bases and J lost 2, with 7 bases in between. The CDR3 loop reads CSVTETYEQYF. CDR3 nucleotides: TGCAGCGTTACAGAAACCTACGAGCAGTACTTC.

The V and J genes are TRBV5-1 and TRBJ2-7, with 11 positions matching TRBD1. The CDR3 spans 16 residues. J gave up 3 bases and V 4 bases, and 9 bases lay outside the gene matches. Germline loops: CDR1 SGHRS, CDR2 YFSETQ. In DNA, the CDR3 is TGCGCCAGCAGCCAAGATTACGGGACAGGGGGCTACGAGCAGTACTTC. Translating it yields CASSQDYGTGGYEQYF.

The chain combines TRBV6-5 with TRBJ2-1; 8 positions match TRBD2. This CDR3 comprises 14 residues. Trimming at V came to 6 bases and at J to 3 bases, leaving 4 bases not matched to a gene. The germline CDR1 and CDR2 sequences are MNHEY and SVGAGI. CDR3 in amino acids: CASSLTSDYNEQFF. CDR3 nucleotide sequence: TGTGCCAGCAGCTTGACTAGCGACTACAATGAGCAGTTCTTC.

The V and J genes are TRBV5-6 and TRBJ2-5, with D maybe TRBD2 (5 bases). The germline V gene has CDR1 SGHDT and CDR2 YYEEEE. V shed 2 bases and J shed 2 bases, with 16 bases lying between them. The CDR3 totals 16 residues. The CDR3, as DNA: TGTGCCAGCAGCTTCTGGAGCGGCCCCAGACAAGAGACCCAGTACTTC. Protein: CASSFWSGPRQETQYF.

The V call is TRBV27, the J call TRBJ2-3, with 11 positions matching TRBD2. The CDR3 is made up of 16 amino acids. In germline, CDR1 is MNHEY, CDR2 SMNVEV (reference sequence). V shed 5 bases and J 0 bases; nucleotides not matched to a gene: 4. CDR3 nucleotide sequence: TGTGCCAGCAGTGGGGGACTAGCGGAAAGCACAGATACGCAGTATTTT. Translated, it gives CASSGGLAESTDTQYF.

J is TRBJ1-2 and V is TRBV25-1; the D gene is possibly TRBD1 (5 bases). The CDR3 totals 13 residues. Germline lookup yields CDR1 MGHDK and CDR2 SYGVNS. Trimming shortened V by 3 bases and J by 8 bases, and 13 bases separated the two germline ends. The CDR3 nucleotides are TGTGCCAGCAGTGATTGGGAGGGGTACGGCTACACCTTC. The encoded protein is CASSDWEGYGYTF.

The gene calls are TRBV27 and TRBJ2-2; weak D call: TRBD1 (5 bases). The CDR3 is 13 residues long. CDR1 is MNHEY, CDR2 SMNVEV, per germline (reference sequence). V shed 3 bases and J shed 4 bases, with 6 bases lying between them. The CDR3 region is CASSLTVTGELFF. CDR3 bases: TGTGCCAGCAGTTTGACAGTCACCGGGGAGCTGTTTTTT.

J is TRBJ2-2 and V is TRBV4-2; 9 nucleotides align to TRBD2. Germline CDR1 LGHNA, CDR2 YNFKEQ. CDR3 length: 16 residues. V lost 4 bases to trimming and J lost 7 bases; unmatched junction nucleotides: 10. The DNA for the CDR3 is TGTGCCAGCAGCCCCGATGGCGGGAGGGCCGTCGGGGAGCTGTTTTTT. It yields the protein CASSPDGGRAVGELFF.